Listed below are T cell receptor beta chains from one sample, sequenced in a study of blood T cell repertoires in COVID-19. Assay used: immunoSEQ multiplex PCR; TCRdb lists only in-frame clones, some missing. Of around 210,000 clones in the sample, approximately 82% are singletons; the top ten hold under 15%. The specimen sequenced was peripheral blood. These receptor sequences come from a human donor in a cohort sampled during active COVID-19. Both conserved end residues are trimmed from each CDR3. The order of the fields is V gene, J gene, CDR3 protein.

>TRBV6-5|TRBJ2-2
ASSQTGATGELF
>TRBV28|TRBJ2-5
ASSSTSALGETQY
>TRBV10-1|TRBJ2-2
ASSARGAGELF
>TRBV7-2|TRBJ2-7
ASSLGRGQAPYEQY
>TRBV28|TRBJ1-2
ASSPAGRHYT
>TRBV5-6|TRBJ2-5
ASSLAEGITRETQY
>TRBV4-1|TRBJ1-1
ASSQDQGWGTEAF
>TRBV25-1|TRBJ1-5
ASSDGTGDYNQPQH
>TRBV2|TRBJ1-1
ASRGSGHPNTEAF
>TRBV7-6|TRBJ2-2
ASGDRDRDTGELF
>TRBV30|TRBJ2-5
AWSGGGLQETQY
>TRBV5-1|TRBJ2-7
ASRDRLSSYEQY
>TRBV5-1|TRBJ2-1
ASSTQQGDEQF
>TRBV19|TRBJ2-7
ASRRRDKTTEQY
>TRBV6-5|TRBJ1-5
ASSTGGASNQPQH
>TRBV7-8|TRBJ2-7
ASSTRKRTGVYEQY
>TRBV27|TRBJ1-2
ASSLSLNYGYT
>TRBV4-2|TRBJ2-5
ASSQDQWGQQETQY
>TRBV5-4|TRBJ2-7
ASSVGTVAYEQY
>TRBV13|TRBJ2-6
ASSLRQLRSGANVLT
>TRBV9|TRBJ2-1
ASSGGSGPGVNEQF
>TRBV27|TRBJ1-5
ASSPSGQGARNQPQH
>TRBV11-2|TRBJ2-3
ASSETPKRDTDTQY
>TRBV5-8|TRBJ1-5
ASSLGDRELQPQH
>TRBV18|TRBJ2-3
ASSPYDQGVGDTQY
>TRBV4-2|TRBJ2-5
ASSRELAGGPGETQY
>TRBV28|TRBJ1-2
ASSFRPRGHYGYT